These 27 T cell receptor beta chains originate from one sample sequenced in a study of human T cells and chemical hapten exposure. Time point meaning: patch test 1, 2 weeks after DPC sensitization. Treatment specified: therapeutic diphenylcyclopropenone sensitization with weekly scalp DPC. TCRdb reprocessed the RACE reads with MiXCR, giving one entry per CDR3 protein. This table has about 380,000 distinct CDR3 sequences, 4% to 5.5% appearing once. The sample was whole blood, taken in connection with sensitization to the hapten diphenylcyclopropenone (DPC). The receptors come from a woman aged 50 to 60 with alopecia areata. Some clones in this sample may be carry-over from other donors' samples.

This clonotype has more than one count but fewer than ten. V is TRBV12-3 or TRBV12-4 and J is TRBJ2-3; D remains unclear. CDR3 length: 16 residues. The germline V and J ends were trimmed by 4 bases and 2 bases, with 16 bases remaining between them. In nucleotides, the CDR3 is TGTGCCAGCAGTTCGCGGCAGCATAGCCTCACAGATACGCAGTATTTT. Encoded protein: CASSSRQHSLTDTQYF.

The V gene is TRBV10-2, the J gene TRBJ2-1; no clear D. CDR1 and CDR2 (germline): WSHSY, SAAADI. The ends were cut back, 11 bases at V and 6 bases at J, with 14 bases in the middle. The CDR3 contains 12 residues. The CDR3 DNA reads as TGCGCCTGCTCGACGGGCGGCAATGAGCAGTTCTTC. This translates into CACSTGGNEQFF.

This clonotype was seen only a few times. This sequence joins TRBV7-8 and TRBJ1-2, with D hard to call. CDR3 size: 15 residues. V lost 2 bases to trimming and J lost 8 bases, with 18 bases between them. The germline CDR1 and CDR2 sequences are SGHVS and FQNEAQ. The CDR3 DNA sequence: TGTGCCAGCAGCTTACTGCTGCGGGCTACGGGGGGCTACACCTTC. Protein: CASSLLLRATGGYTF.

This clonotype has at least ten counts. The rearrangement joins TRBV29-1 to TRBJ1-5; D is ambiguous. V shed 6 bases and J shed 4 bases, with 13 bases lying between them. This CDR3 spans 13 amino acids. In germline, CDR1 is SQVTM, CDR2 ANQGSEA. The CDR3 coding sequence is TGCAGCGTCGGGTCCCAACCAAATCAGCCCCAGCATTTT. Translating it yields CSVGSQPNQPQHF. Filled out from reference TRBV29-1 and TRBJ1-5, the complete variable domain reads SAVISQKPSRDICQRGTSLTIQCQVDSQVTMMFWYRQQPGQSLTLIATANQGSEATYESGFVIDKFPISRPNLTFSTLTVSNMSPEDSSIYLCSVGSQPNQPQHFGDGTRLSIL.

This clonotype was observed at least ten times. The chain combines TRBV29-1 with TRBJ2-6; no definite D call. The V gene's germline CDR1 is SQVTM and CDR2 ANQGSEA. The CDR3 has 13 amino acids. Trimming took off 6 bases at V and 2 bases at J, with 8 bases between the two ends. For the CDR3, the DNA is TGCAGCGTCTCCGCCACTGGGGCCAACGTCCTGACTTTC. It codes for CSVSATGANVLTF.

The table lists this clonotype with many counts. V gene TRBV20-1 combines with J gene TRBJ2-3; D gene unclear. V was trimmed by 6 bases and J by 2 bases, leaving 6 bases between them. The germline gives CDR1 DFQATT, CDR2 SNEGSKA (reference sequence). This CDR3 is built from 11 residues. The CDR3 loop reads CSAPATDTQYF. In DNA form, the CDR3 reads TGCAGTGCACCAGCCACAGATACGCAGTATTTT.

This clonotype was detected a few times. The CDR3: CASSFPGQGNEKLFF. DNA of the CDR3: TGTGCCAGCAGCTTTCCGGGACAGGGTAATGAAAAACTGTTTTTT. The chain couples TRBV11-2 to TRBJ1-4; 9 bases fit TRBD1. Germline V gives CDR1 SGHAT, CDR2 FQNNGV. Trimming at V came to 3 bases and at J to 4 bases, leaving 3 bases not matched to a gene. This CDR3 has 15 residues. The whole variable domain, filled in from reference TRBV11-2 and TRBJ1-4, reads EAGVAQSPRYKIIEKRQSVAFWCNPISGHATLYWYQQILGQGPKLLIQFQNNGVVDDSQLPKDRFSAERLKGVDSTLKIQPAKLEDSAVYLCASSFPGQGNEKLFFGSGTQLSVL.

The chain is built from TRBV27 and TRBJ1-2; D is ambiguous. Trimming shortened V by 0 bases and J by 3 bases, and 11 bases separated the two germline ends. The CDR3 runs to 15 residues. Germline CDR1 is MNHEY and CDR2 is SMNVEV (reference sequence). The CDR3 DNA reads TGTGCCAGCAGTTTATCCTCCAGTACGGACTATGGCTACACCTTC. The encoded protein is CASSLSSSTDYGYTF.

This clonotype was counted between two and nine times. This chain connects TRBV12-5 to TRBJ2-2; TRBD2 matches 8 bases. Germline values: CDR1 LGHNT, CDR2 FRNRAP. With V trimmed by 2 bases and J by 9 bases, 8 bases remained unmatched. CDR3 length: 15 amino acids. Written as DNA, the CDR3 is TGTGCTAGTGGTTTGCCAGGGACTAGTCGGCGGGAGCTGTTTTTT. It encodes CASGLPGTSRRELFF. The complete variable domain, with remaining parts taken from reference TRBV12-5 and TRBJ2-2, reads DARVTQTPRHKVTEMGQEVTMRCQPILGHNTVFWYRQTMMQGLELLAYFRNRAPLDDSGMPKDRFSAEMPDATLATLKIQPSEPRDSAVYFCASGLPGTSRRELFFGEGSRLTVL.

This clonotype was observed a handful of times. The CDR3 nucleotides read TGTGCCAGCAGTATCGGGACAGCAGATACGCAGTATTTT. Protein product: CASSIGTADTQYF. The chain uses TRBV11-2 and TRBJ2-3, with TRBD1 matching 7 bases. Trimming removed 6 bases from V and 4 bases from J; junction bases left unmatched: 4. Germline values: CDR1 SGHAT, CDR2 FQNNGV. The CDR3 is 13 amino acids.

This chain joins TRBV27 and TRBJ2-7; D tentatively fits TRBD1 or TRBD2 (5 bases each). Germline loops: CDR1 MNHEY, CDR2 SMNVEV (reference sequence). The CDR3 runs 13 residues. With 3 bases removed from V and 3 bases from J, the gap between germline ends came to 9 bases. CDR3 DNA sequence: TGTGCCAGCAGTTTGGGGGTTCACTACGAGCAGTACTTC. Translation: CASSLGVHYEQYF.

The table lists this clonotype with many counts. The CDR3 reads CASSLNRVYSGANVLTF. The CDR3 DNA reads TGTGCCAGCAGCCTAAACAGGGTCTACTCTGGGGCCAACGTCCTGACTTTC. This chain uses TRBV7-2 with TRBJ2-6, with TRBD1 as a possible D gene (6 bases). The CDR3 totals 17 residues. Trimming removed 5 bases from V and 0 bases from J, with 14 bases in between. The germline V gene encodes CDR1 SGHTA and CDR2 FQGNSA.

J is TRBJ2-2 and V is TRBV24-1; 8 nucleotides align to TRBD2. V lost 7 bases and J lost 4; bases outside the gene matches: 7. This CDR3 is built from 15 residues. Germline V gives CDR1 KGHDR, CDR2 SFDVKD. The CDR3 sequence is CATRAGDAITGELFF. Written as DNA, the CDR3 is TGTGCCACCAGAGCGGGAGACGCCATCACCGGGGAGCTGTTTTTT.

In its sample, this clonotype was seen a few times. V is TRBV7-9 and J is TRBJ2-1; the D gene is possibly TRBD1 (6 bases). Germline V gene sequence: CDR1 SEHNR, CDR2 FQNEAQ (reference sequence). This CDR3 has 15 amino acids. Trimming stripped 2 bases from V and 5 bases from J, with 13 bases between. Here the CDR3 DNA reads TGTGCCAGCAGCTTATCAGGGGCTCGGCACAATGAGCAGTTCTTC. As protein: CASSLSGARHNEQFF.

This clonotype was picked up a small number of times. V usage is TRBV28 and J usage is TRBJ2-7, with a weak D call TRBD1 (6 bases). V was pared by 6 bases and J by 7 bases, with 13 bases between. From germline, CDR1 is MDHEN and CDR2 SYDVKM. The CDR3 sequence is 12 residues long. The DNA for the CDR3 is TGTGCCAGCAGCTACCGCAGGGGTGAGCAGTACTTC. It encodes CASSYRRGEQYF.

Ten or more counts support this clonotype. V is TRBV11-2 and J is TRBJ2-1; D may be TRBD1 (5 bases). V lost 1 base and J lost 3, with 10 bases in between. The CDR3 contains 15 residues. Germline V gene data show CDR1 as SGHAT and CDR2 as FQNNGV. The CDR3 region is CASSLGDRDYNEQFF. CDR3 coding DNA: TGTGCCAGCAGCTTAGGAGACAGAGACTACAATGAGCAGTTCTTC.

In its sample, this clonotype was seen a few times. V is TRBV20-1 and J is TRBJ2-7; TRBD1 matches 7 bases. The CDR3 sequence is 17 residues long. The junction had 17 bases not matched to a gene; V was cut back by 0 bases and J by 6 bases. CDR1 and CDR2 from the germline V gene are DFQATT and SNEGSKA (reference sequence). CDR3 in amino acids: CSARDIKGASFNSEQYF. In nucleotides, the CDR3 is TGCAGTGCTAGAGATATCAAGGGGGCCAGTTTTAACAGCGAGCAGTACTTC.

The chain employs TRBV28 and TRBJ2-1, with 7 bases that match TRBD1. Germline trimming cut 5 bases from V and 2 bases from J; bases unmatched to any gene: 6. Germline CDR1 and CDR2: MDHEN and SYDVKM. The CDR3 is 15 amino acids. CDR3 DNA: TGTGCCAGCAGTCCGTACAGGGGCCCCTACAATGAGCAGTTCTTC. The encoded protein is CASSPYRGPYNEQFF.

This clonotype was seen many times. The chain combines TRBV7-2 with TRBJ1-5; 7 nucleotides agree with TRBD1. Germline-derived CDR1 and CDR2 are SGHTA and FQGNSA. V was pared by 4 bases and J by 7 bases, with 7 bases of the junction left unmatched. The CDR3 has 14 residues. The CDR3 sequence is CASSSHRGDQPQHF. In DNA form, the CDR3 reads TGTGCCAGCAGCTCGCACAGGGGTGACCAGCCCCAGCATTTT.

The CDR3 sequence: CASSSTGGFTEAFF. As DNA, the CDR3 is TGTGCCAGCAGCTCGACAGGGGGCTTCACTGAAGCTTTCTTT. This chain connects TRBV7-9 to TRBJ1-1; 10 bases match TRBD1. The germline CDR1 and CDR2 sequences are SEHNR and FQNEAQ (reference sequence). The V gene end was trimmed by 4 bases and the J gene end by 4 bases; junction bases not matched to a gene: 3. The CDR3 sequence is 14 residues long.

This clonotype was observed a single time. CDR3 sequence: CASRRARLDQSQPQHF. The CDR3 DNA follows: TGTGCCAGTAGGAGGGCCCGGCTTGACCAGAGCCAGCCCCAGCATTTT. This chain uses TRBV19 with TRBJ1-5; D is unclear. This CDR3 has 16 residues. Germline V gene sequence: CDR1 LNHDA, CDR2 SQIVND (reference sequence). V was cut by 6 bases and J by 7 bases, with 22 bases left in between.

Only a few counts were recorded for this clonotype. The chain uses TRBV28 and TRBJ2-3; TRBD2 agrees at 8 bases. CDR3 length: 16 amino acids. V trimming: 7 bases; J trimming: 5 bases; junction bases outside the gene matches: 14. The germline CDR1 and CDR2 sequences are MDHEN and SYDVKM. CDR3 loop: CASKPAGLAGRDTQYF. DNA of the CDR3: TGTGCCAGCAAACCAGCGGGGCTAGCGGGCCGAGATACGCAGTATTTT.

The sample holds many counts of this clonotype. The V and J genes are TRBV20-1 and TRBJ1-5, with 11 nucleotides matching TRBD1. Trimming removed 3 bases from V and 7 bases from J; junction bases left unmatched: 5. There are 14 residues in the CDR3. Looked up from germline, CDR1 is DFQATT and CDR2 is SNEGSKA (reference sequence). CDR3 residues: CSASEGTGGQPQHF. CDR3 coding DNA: TGCAGTGCTAGCGAGGGGACAGGGGGACAGCCCCAGCATTTT.

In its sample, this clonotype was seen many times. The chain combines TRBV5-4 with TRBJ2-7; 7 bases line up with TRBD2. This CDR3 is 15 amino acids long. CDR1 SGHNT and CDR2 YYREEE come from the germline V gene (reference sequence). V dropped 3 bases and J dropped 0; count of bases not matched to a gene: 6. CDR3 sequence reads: CASSSKRDRSYEQYF. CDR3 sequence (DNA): TGTGCCAGCAGCTCAAAGCGGGACCGCTCCTACGAGCAGTACTTC.

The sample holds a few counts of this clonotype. The CDR3 protein is CASSLRASTDTQYF. In DNA form, the CDR3 reads TGTGCCAGCAGCTTAAGGGCGTCGACAGATACGCAGTATTTT. The chain uses TRBV7-8 and TRBJ2-3; D unresolved. This CDR3 has 14 residues. Trimming took 2 bases from V and 3 from J, leaving 9 bases between them. From germline, CDR1 is SGHVS and CDR2 FQNEAQ.

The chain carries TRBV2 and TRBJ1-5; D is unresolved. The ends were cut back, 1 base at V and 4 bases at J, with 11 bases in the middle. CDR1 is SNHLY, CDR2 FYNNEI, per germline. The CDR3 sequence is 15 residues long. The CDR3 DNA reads TGTGCCAGCAGTGAAGGGTGGATCGGAAATCAGCCCCAGCATTTT. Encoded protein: CASSEGWIGNQPQHF.

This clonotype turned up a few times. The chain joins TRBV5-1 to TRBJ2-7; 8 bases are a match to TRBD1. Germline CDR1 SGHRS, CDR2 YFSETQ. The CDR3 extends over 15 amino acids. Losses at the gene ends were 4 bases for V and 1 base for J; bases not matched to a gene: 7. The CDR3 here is CASSPIQGASYEQYF. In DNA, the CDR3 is TGCGCCAGCAGCCCCATCCAGGGGGCGTCCTACGAGCAGTACTTC.